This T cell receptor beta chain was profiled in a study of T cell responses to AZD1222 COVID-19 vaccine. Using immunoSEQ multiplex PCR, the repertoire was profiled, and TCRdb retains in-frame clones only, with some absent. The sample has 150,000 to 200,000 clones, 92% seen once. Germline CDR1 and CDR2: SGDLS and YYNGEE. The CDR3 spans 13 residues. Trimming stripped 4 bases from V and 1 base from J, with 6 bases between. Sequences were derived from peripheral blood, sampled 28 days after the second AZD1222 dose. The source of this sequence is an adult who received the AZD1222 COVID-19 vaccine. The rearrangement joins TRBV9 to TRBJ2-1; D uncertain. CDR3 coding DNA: TGTGCCAGCAGCTCCGGATCCTACAATGAGCAGTTCTTC. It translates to CASSSGSYNEQFF. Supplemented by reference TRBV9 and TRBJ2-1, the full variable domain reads DSGVTQTPKHLITATGQRVTLRCSPRSGDLSVYWYQQSLDQGLQFLIQYYNGEERAKGNILERFSAQQFPDLHSELNLSSLELGDSALYFCASSSGSYNEQFFGPGTRLTVL.